These T cell receptor beta chains were read from a single sample in a study of blood T cell repertoires in COVID-19. Method: immunoSEQ multiplex PCR; TCRdb's copy keeps in-frame clones and lacks some. Of roughly 350,000 clones in the sample, less than 85% were seen once. The specimen was peripheral blood. The receptors were gathered from a woman aged 18-29 years with acute or convalescent COVID-19. Both conserved end residues are part of each CDR3. A D gene is named only where the DNA matches it firmly. Clone size, where shown, is once, few, many, or a class for clones that have expanded.

d_gene	v_gene	abundance	j_gene	CDR3nt	CDR3aa
NA	TRBV6-2/TRBV6-3	NA	TRBJ2-1	TGTGCCAGCAGCCCTTTGAGCGGTTCCTACAATGAGCAGTTCTTC	CASSPLSGSYNEQFF
TRBD1	TRBV4-1	NA	TRBJ1-2	TGCGCCAGCAGCCATGCGAACAGGGGCGGAGGGGACTATGGCTACACCTTC	CASSHANRGGGDYGYTF
TRBD1	TRBV2	NA	TRBJ1-1	TGTGCCAGCAGTGAGGTAAAGGGACAGACGAACACTGAAGCTTTCTTT	CASSEVKGQTNTEAFF
NA	TRBV12-3/TRBV12-4	once	TRBJ2-7	TGTGCCAGCAGCAGCCAGGGGTCTTACGAGCAGTACTTC	CASSSQGSYEQYF
NA	TRBV28	NA	TRBJ1-2	TGTGCCAGCAGCAACGGGGGGAATGACTATGGCTACACCTTC	CASSNGGNDYGYTF
NA	TRBV5-6	NA	TRBJ1-4	TGTGCCAGCAGCTTGGAAGGGACACCTGGTAACGGTGAAAAACTGTTTTTT	CASSLEGTPGNGEKLFF
TRBD1	TRBV9	NA	TRBJ1-6	TGTGCCAGCAGCGTTAGTAGGGGGCCGGGTAATTCACCCCTCCACTTT	CASSVSRGPGNSPLHF
NA	TRBV30	NA	TRBJ1-2	TGTGCCTGGAGAGACCGCGGGGAAGTGTTGAGCTATGGCTACACCTTC	CAWRDRGEVLSYGYTF
TRBD1	TRBV6-5	NA	TRBJ2-1	TGTGCCAGCAGTTACTCTACGGGACAGGCTTACAATGAGCAGTTCTTC	CASSYSTGQAYNEQFF
NA	TRBV3-1/TRBV3-2	NA	TRBJ1-2	TGTGCCAGCAGCCAAGACAGGTGGCACACCTTC	CASSQDRWHTF
TRBD1	TRBV15	NA	TRBJ1-4	TGTGCCACCAGCAGAGATAAGGGACAGGGGAAGGCGAATGAAAAACTGTTTTTT	CATSRDKGQGKANEKLFF
NA	TRBV28	NA	TRBJ1-6	TGTGCCAGCGTTTCTATCGGGTTTTCACCCCTCCACTTT	CASVSIGFSPLHF
NA	TRBV6-5	few	TRBJ1-2	TGTGCCAGCAGTTACTCCCAGGGGTCCAACTATGGCTACACCTTC	CASSYSQGSNYGYTF
TRBD1	TRBV5-1	NA	TRBJ2-3	TGCGCCAGCAGCTTACAGGGGGCGCAGGAGACAGATACGCAGTATTTT	CASSLQGAQETDTQYF
TRBD1	TRBV5-1	NA	TRBJ2-7	TGCGCCAGCAGCACCGGGACAGGGGTCAACGAGCAGTACTTC	CASSTGTGVNEQYF
NA	TRBV10-3	NA	TRBJ1-2	TGTGCCATCAGTCCATTCCATGAGGTGATATATGGCTACACCTTC	CAISPFHEVIYGYTF
TRBD1	TRBV6-5	NA	TRBJ1-4	TGTGCCAGCAGCGACAGGGTGAACGGAAAACTGTTTTTT	CASSDRVNGKLFF